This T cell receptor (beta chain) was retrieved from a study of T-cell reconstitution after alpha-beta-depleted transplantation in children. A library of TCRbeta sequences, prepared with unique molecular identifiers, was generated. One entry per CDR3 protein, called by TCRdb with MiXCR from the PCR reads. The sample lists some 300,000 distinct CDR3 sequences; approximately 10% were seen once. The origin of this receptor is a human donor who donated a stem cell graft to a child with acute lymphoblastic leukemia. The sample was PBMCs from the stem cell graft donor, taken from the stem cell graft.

CDR3 region: CASSLDPSTDTQYF. CDR3 in DNA: TGTGCCAGCAGCTTAGACCCCTCGACGGATACGCAGTATTTT. This chain links TRBV7-9 with TRBJ2-3; D is ambiguous. From germline, CDR1 is SEHNR and CDR2 FQNEAQ (reference sequence). The CDR3 sequence is 14 residues long. Trimming shortened V by 1 base and J by 6 bases, and 11 bases separated the two germline ends.